These T cell receptor beta chains were read from a single sample in a study of blood T cells in healthy people across ages. TCRdb re-analysed the 5' RACE reads in MiXCR, keeping a single row per CDR3 protein. The sample records 1,800,000 or so distinct CDR3 sequences, 30% to 40% being singletons. Material for sequencing was blood. These receptor sequences come from a human donor in good health. CDR3s include the opening cysteine and the closing phenylalanine or tryptophan. A D gene is named only where the DNA matches it firmly. Clone size is given for some rows only: seen once, a few or many times, or a class if the clone is expanded.

J	V	D	size	DNA	CDR3
TRBJ1-4	TRBV27	.	many	TGCGCCAGCAGCTTGGTGGGGACTAATGAAAAACTGTTTTTT	CASSLVGTNEKLFF
TRBJ2-1	TRBV12-3/TRBV12-4	TRBD2	few	TGTGCCAGCAGTTTATGGGGCGGGGGAGGTAATGAGCAGTTCTTC	CASSLWGGGGNEQFF
TRBJ2-6	TRBV20-1	.	.	TGCAGTGCTAGAGAACTCTCTGGGGCCAACGTCCTGACTTTC	CSARELSGANVLTF
TRBJ2-5	TRBV6-2/TRBV6-3	.	many	TGTGCCAGCACCGACCAAGAGACCCAGTACTTC	CASTDQETQYF
TRBJ2-5	TRBV12-5	.	many	TGTGCTAGTGGTCCTGGGGGTTCAGAGACCCAGTACTTC	CASGPGGSETQYF
TRBJ2-1	TRBV9	TRBD1	few	TGTGCCGGCAGCGTAGGGGACAGGGGCTCCTACGAGCAGTTCTTC	CAGSVGDRGSYEQFF
TRBJ1-5	TRBV24-1	.	.	TGTGCCACCAGTGCCGGAATTAGCAATCGGCCCCAGCATTTT	CATSAGISNRPQHF
TRBJ2-1	TRBV5-5	TRBD2	.	TGTGCCAGCGGGAGGGATCGAGAGACCCAGTTCTTC	CASGRDRETQFF
TRBJ2-3	TRBV7-2	.	.	TGTGCCAGCAGCATCAATCGGGGGACAGATACGCAGTATTTT	CASSINRGTDTQYF
TRBJ1-2	TRBV27	.	few	TGTGCCAGCAGTAACTACAGGGACGGCTACACCTTC	CASSNYRDGYTF
TRBJ2-7	TRBV2	TRBD1	once	TGTGCCGGCAACCAGGAGGCAGGGGGCGAGCAGTACTTC	CAGNQEAGGEQYF